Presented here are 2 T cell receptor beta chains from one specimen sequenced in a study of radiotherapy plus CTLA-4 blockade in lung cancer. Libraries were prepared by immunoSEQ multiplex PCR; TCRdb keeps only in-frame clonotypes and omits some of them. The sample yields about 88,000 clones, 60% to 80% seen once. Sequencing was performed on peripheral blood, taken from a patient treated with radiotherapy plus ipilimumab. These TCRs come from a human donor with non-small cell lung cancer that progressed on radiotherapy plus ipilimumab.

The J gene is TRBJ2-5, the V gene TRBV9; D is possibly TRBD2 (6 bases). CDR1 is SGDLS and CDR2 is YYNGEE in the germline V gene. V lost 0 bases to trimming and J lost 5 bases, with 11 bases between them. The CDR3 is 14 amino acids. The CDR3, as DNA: TGTGCCAGCAGCGTAGGGGGCGGAGGGGAGACCCAGTACTTC. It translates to CASSVGGGGETQYF.

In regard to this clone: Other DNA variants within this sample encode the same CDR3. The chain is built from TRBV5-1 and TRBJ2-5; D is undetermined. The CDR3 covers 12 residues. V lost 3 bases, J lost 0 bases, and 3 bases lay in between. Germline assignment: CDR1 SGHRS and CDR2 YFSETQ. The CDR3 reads CASSSNQETQYF. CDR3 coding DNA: TGCGCCAGCAGCTCAAACCAAGAGACCCAGTACTTC.